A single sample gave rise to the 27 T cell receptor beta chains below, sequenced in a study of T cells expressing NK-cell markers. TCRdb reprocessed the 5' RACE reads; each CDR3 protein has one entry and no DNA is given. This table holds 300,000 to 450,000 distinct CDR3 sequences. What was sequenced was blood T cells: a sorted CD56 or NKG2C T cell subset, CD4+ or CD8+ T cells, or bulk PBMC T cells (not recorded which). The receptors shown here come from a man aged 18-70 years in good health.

The chain's CDR3 is CASSEERGVYTEAFF. The genes are TRBV2 and TRBJ1-1; TCRdb proposes TRBD1, but this gene call is untestable without DNA. This CDR3 has 15 residues. Germline lookup yields CDR1 SNHLY and CDR2 FYNNEI.

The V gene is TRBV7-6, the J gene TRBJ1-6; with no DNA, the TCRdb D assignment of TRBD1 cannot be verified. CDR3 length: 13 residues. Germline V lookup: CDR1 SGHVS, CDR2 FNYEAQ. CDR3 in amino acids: CASSLRTGPPLHF.

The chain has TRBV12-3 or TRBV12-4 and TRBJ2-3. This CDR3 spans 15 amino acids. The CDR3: CASTFSSSTADTQYF.

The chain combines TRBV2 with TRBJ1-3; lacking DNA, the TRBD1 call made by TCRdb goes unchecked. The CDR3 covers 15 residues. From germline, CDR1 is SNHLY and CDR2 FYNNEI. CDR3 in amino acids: CASSGAGEVGNTIYF.

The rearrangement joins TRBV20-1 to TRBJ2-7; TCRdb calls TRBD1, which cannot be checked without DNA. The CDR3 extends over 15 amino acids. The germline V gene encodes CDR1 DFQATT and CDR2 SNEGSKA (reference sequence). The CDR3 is CSASRQGASQNEQYF.

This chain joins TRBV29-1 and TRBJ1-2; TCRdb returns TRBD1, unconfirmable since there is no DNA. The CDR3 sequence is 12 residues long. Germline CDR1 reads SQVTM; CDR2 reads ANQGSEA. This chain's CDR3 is CSVVGQGYGYTF.

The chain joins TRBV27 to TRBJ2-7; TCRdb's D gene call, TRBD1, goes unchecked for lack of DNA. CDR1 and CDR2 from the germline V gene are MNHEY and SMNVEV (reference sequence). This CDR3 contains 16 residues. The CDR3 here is CASSSLLWGSFNEQYF.

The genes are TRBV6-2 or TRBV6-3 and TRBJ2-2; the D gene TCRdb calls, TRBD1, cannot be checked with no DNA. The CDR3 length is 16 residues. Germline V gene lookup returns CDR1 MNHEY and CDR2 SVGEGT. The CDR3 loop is CASKNSGGVWTGELFF.

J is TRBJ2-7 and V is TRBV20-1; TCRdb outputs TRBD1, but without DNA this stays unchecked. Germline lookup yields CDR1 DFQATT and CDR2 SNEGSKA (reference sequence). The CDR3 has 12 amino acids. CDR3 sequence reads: CSGWDRTYEQYF.

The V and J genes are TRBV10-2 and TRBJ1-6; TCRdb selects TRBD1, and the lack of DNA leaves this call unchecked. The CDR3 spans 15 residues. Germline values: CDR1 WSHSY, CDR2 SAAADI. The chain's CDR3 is CASSAREGKNSPLHF.

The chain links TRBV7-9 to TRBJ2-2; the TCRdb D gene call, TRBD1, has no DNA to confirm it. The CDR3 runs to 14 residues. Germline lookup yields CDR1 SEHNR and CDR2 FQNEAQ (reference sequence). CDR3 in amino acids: CASNPGPGAGELFF.

Here the CDR3 reads CASSLAWLGTPSADTQYF. This rearrangement joins TRBV5-1 to TRBJ2-3; without DNA, the TCRdb call of TRBD1 cannot be checked. Germline values: CDR1 SGHRS, CDR2 YFSETQ. The CDR3 totals 18 residues.

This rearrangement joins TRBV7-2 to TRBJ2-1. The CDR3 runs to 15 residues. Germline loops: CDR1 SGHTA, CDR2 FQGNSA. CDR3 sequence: CASSSFGSSYNEQFF.

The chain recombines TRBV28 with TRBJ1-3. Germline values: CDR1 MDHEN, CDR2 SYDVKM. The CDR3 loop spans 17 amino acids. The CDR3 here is CASSTRRGRSSGNTIYF.

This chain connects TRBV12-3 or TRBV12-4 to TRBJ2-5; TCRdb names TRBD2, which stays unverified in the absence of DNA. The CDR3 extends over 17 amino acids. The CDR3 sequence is CASSHYELAGNQETQYF.

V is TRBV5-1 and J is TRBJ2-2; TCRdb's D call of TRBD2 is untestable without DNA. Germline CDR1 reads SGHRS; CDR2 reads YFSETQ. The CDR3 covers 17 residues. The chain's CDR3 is CASSSIAGGSNTGELFF.

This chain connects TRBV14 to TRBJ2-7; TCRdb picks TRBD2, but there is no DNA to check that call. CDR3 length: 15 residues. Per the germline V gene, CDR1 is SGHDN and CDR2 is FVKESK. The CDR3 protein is CASSHVRALSYEQYF.

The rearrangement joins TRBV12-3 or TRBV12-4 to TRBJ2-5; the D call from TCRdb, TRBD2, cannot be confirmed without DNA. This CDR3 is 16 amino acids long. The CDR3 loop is CASSRYYTGGPKTQYF.

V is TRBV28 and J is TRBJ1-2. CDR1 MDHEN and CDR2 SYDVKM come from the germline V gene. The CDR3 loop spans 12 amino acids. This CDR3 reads CASSYDRLGYTF.

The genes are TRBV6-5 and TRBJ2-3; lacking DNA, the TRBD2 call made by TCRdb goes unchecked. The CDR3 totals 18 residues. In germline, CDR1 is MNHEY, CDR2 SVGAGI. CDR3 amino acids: CASSYGTSGVLSTDTQYF.

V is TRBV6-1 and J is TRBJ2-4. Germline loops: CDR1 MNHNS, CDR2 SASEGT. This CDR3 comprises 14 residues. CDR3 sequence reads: CATRNPGAKNIQYF.

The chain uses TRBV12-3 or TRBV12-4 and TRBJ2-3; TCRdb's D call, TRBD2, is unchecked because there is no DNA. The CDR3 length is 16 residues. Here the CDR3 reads CASSFLRRGTTDTQYF.

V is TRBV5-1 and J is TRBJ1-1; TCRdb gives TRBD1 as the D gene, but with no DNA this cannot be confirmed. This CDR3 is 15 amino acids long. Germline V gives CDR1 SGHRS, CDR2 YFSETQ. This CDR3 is CASSLVRAENTEAFF.

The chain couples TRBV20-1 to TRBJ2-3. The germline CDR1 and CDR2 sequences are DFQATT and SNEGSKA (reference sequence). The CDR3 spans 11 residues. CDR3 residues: CSARDPRTQYF.

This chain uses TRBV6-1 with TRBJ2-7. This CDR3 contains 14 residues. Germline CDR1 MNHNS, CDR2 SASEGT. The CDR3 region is CASSLTPHQKEQYF.

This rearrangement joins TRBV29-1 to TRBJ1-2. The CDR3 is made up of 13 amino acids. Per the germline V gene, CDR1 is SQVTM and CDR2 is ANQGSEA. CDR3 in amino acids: CSVEDLGVRDYTF.

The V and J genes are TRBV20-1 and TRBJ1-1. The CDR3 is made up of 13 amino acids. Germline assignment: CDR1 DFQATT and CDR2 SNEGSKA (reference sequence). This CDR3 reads CSAATDITTEAFF.